In this sample, the clone carrying this T cell receptor beta chain turned up once. CDR1 is MNHEY and CDR2 is SMNVEV in the germline V gene (reference sequence). The CDR3 consists of 18 residues. The V end was cut by 6 bases, the J end by 3 bases, with 27 bases between. This entry comes from a study of cytomegalovirus exposure and HLA in healthy donors. Method: immunoSEQ multiplex PCR; TCRdb's copy keeps in-frame clones and lacks some. The data hold 150,000 or so clones, with 86% observed a single time. Sequencing was done on a sample of PBMCs. The chain employs TRBV27 and TRBJ2-7; D is possibly TRBD1 (5 bases). The sequence was collected from a young man in good health and CMV-seropositive. The CDR3 DNA sequence: TGTGCCAGCAGGGGGAAAGACAGTGGCCGTAGTTCTCACTACGAGCAGTACTTC. Encoded protein: CASRGKDSGRSSHYEQYF.